The rows below give T cell receptor beta chains drawn from one sample of a study of T cells in Graves' hyperthyroidism and ophthalmopathy. One entry per CDR3 protein results from TCRdb running MiXCR on the multiplex PCR reads. The sample gives roughly 660,000 distinct CDR3 sequences, roughly 17% of which show up once; around 16% is in the top ten. Sequenced input: blood. The receptors here all came from a man in his fifties with Graves' hyperthyroidism. The conserved cysteine and the conserved F or W are not part of the CDR3 here.

J gene | V gene | CDR3 protein
TRBJ1-2 | TRBV19 | ASSISRRDYGYT
TRBJ2-5 | TRBV20-1 | SARVGKVGQY
TRBJ2-1 | TRBV11-2 | ASSLRSSGEYNEQF
TRBJ1-4 | TRBV6-1 | ASRATRNYNEKLF
TRBJ2-7 | TRBV10-2 | ASSVVGFHEQY
TRBJ2-5 | TRBV19 | ASSISGTYQETQY
TRBJ1-4 | TRBV9 | ASSGGAGENEKLF
TRBJ2-7 | TRBV20-1 | SARDGVQWSYEQY
TRBJ2-7 | TRBV2 | ASSEGSGRWEQY
TRBJ2-2 | TRBV9 | ASSVLAGADTGELF
TRBJ1-5 | TRBV9 | ASSALDGEDGPQH
TRBJ2-5 | TRBV2 | ASSDQGHQETQY
TRBJ2-7 | TRBV29-1 | SVGTGIYSYEQY
TRBJ2-7 | TRBV27 | ASSRTAYYEQY
TRBJ2-5 | TRBV2 | ASSEALGRSETQY
TRBJ2-1 | TRBV19 | ASSALEAGQGGPEQF
TRBJ1-4 | TRBV2 | ASSRLDEKLF
TRBJ1-4 | TRBV29-1 | SVGDRGGEKLF
TRBJ2-1 | TRBV28 | ASSSTLGRANEQF
TRBJ2-1 | TRBV20-1 | SASPELAGVNEQF
TRBJ2-5 | TRBV2 | ASNLAGQETQY
TRBJ2-7 | TRBV12-3/TRBV12-4 | ASSPGPRYEQY